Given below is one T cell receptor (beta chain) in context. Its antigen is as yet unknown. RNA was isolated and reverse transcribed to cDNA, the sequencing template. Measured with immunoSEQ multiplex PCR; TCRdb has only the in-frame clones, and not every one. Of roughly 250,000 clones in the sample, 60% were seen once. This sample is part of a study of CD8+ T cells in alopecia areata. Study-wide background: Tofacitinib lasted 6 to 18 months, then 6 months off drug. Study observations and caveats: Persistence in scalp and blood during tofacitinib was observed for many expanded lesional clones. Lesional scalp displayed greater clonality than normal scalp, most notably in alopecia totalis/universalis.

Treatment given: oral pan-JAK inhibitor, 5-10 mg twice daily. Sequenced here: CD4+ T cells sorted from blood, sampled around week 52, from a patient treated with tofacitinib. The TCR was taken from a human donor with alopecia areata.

DNA of the CDR3: TGTGCCAGCAGCTTGTGGCAGTACAATGAGCAGTTCTTC. The encoded protein is CASSLWQYNEQFF. V gene TRBV7-2 combines with J gene TRBJ2-1, with no clear D. Germline lookup yields CDR1 SGHTA and CDR2 FQGNSA. The CDR3 length is 13 residues. Deletions cut 3 bases from V and 4 bases from J, with 7 bases between.